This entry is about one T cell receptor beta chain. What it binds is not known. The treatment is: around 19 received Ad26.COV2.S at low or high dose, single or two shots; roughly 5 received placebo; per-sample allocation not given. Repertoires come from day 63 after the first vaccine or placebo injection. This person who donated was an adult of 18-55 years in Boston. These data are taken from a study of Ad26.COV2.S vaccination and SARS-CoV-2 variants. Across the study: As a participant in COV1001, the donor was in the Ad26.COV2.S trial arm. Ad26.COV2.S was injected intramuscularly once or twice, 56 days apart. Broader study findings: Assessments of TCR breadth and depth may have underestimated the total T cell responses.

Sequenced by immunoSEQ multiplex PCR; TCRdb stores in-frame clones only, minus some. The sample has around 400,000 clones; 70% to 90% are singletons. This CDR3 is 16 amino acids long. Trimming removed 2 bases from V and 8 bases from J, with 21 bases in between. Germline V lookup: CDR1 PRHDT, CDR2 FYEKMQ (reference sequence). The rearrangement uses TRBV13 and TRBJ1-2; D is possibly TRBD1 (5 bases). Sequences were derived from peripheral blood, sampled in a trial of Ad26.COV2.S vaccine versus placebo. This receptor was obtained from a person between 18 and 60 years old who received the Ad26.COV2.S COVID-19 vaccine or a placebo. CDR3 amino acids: CASSLRGSGRASGYTF. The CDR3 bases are TGTGCCAGCAGCTTACGGGGGTCCGGCAGGGCGTCCGGCTACACCTTC.